This passage covers 7 T cell receptor beta chains from one sample sequenced in a study of T cell responses to AZD1222 COVID-19 vaccine. Produced via immunoSEQ multiplex PCR; TCRdb's table is partial and in-frame only. The data show about 110,000 clones, 85% to 90% seen once. This specimen was peripheral blood, taken 28 days after the second AZD1222 dose. Source of these receptors: an adult who received the AZD1222 COVID-19 vaccine.

V and J are TRBV28 and TRBJ2-7; weak D call: TRBD2 (5 bases). Trimming shortened V by 6 bases and J by 0 bases, and 9 bases separated the two germline ends. Germline loops: CDR1 MDHEN, CDR2 SYDVKM. The CDR3 spans 13 residues. DNA for the CDR3: TGTGCCAGCAGGTTAGCGCTCTCCTACGAGCAGTACTTC. Protein: CASRLALSYEQYF.

The gene calls are TRBV7-2 and TRBJ2-7; TRBD2 agrees at 8 bases. V shed 8 bases, J shed 3 bases, and the junction held 3 bases outside the gene matches. The CDR3 is made up of 12 amino acids. Germline V gives CDR1 SGHTA, CDR2 FQGNSA. CDR3 loop: CASREGLYEQYF. The CDR3 DNA reads TGTGCCAGCCGGGAGGGCCTCTACGAGCAGTACTTC.

This clone has only a few counts. CDR3 in amino acids: CATSRGINSYYTF. DNA of the CDR3: TGTGCCACCAGCAGGGGAATAAATAGTTACTACACCTTC. The J gene is TRBJ1-2, the V gene TRBV15, with no clear D. Germline assignment: CDR1 LNHNV and CDR2 YYDKDF (reference sequence). The length of the CDR3 is 13 residues. V was pared by 3 bases and J by 10 bases, with 15 bases between. Using reference TRBV15 and TRBJ1-2 for the parts outside the CDR3, the full variable domain is DAMVIQNPRYQVTQFGKPVTLSCSQTLNHNVMYWYQQKSSQAPKLLFHYYDKDFNNEADTPDNFQSRRPNTSFCFLDIRSPGLGDTAMYLCATSRGINSYYTFGSGTRLTVV.

The V gene is TRBV7-3, the J gene TRBJ2-7, with D possibly TRBD1 on 5 matching bases. Between the trimmed V and J ends, which lost 3 bases and 5 bases, there was a span of 14 bases. There are 14 residues in the CDR3. From germline, CDR1 is SGHTA and CDR2 FQGTGA. The DNA for the CDR3 is TGTGCCAGCAGCTTGAACGCAGGGAAAGACGAGCAGTACTTC. Protein sequence: CASSLNAGKDEQYF.

The V gene is TRBV10-2, the J gene TRBJ2-7; 7 bases fit TRBD1. The CDR3 spans 14 residues. From germline, CDR1 is WSHSY and CDR2 SAAADI. Trimming took 2 bases from V and 0 from J; bases not matched to a gene: 1. CDR3 DNA: TGCGCCAGCAGTGAGGACAGGGCCTCCTACGAGCAGTACTTC. Amino acid sequence: CASSEDRASYEQYF.

Only one count was recorded for this clone. The V gene is TRBV28, the J gene TRBJ1-2; D remains ambiguous. In germline, CDR1 is MDHEN, CDR2 SYDVKM. The CDR3 is 13 amino acids. V was clipped by 5 bases and J by 6 bases, with 13 bases between them. This CDR3 is CASSPAGGHGYTF. DNA of the CDR3: TGTGCCAGCAGTCCTGCGGGAGGTCATGGCTACACCTTC.

This rearrangement joins TRBV6-1 to TRBJ2-2; possibly TRBD2 for D (6 bases). V was pared by 3 bases and J by 5 bases, with 13 bases between. CDR3 length equals 15 residues. Per germline, CDR1 MNHNS and CDR2 SASEGT. The CDR3 reads CASSEMIGRTGELFF. As DNA, the CDR3 is TGTGCCAGCAGTGAGATGATAGGGAGGACCGGGGAGCTGTTTTTT.